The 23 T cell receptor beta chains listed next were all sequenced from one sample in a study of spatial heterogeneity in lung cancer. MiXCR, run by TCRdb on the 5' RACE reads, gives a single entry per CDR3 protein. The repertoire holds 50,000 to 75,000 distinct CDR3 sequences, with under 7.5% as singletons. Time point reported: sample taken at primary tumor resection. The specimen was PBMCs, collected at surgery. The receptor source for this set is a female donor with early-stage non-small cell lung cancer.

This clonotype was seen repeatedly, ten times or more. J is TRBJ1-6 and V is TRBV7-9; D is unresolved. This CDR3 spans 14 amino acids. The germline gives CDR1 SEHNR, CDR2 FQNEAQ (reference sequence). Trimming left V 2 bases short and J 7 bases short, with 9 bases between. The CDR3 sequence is CASSLKAGNSPLHF. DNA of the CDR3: TGTGCCAGCAGCTTAAAGGCAGGCAATTCACCCCTCCACTTT. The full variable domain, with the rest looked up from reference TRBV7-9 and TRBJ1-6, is DTGVSQNPRHKITKRGQNVTFRCDPISEHNRLYWYRQTLGQGPEFLTYFQNEAQLEKSRLLSDRFSAERPKGSFSTLEIQRTEQGDSAMYLCASSLKAGNSPLHFGNGTRLTVT.

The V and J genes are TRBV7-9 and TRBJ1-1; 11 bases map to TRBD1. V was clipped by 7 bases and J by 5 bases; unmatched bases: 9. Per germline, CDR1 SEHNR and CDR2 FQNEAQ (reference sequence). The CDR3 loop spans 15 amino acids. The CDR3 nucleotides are TGTGCCAGCACCAATAACGGACAGGGGGCGACTGAAGCTTTCTTT. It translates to CASTNNGQGATEAFF.

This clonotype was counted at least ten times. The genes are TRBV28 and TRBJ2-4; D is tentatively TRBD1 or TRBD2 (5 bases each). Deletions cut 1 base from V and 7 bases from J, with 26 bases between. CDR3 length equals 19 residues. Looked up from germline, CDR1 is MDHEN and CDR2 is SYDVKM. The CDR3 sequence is CASSLSLGLRGLQSNIQYF. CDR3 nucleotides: TGTGCCAGCAGTTTATCCCTAGGACTCCGGGGCCTCCAAAGTAACATTCAGTACTTC.

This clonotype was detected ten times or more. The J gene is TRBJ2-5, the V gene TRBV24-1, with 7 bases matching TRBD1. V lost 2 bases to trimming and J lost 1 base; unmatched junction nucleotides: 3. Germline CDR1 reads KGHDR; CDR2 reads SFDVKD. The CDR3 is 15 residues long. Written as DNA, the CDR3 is TGTGCCACCAGTGATTCGGCAGGGGGCCAAGAGACCCAGTACTTC. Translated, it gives CATSDSAGGQETQYF.

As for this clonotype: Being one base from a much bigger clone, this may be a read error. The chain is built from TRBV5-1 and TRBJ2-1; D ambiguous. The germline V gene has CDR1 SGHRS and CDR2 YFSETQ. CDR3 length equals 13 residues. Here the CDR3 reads CVSSPVAINEQFF. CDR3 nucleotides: TGCGTCAGCAGCCCGGTGGCCATCAATGAGCAGTTCTTC.

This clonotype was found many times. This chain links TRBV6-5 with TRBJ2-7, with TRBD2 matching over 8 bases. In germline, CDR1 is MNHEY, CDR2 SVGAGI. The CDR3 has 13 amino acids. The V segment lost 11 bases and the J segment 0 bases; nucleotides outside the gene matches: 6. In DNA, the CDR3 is TGTGCCGCGGGCGGGAGGATCTCCTACGAGCAGTACTTC. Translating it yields CAAGGRISYEQYF.

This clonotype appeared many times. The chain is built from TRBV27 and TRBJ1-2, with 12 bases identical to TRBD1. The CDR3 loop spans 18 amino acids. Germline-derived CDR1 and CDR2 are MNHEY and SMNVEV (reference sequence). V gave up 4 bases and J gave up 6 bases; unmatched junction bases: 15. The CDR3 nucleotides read TGTGCCAGCAGTTCGCACTCCAGGGGACAGGGGGCGTGGGATGGCTACACCTTC. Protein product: CASSSHSRGQGAWDGYTF.

The CDR3 DNA is TGTGCCAGCAGCTTTGGTACGGTGCAAGAGACCCAGTACTTC. It is translated as CASSFGTVQETQYF. This sequence joins TRBV7-6 and TRBJ2-5; no reliable D call. Trimming took 3 bases from V and 2 from J, leaving 10 bases between them. The CDR3 is 14 amino acids. The germline V gene encodes CDR1 SGHVS and CDR2 FNYEAQ. Full variable domain (outside the CDR3, taken from reference TRBV7-6 and TRBJ2-5): GAGVSQSPRYKVTKRGQDVALRCDPISGHVSLYWYRQALGQGPEFLTYFNYEAQQDKSGLPNDRFSAERPEGSISTLTIQRTEQRDSAMYRCASSFGTVQETQYFGPGTRLLVL.

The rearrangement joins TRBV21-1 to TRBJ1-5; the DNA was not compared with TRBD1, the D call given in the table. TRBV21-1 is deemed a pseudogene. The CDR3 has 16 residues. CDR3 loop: CASSTLKRQGNQPQHF. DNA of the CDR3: TGTGCCAGCAGCACCCTAAAGCGCCAGGGCAATCAGCCCCAGCATTTT.

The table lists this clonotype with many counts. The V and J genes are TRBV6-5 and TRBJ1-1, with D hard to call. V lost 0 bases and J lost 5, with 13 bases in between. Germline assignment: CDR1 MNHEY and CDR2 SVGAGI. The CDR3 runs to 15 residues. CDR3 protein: CASSYSGLAWTEAFF. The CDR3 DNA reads TGTGCCAGCAGTTACTCTGGACTAGCTTGGACTGAAGCTTTCTTT.

The CDR3 DNA follows: TGTGCCAGCAGATCAGTTCCGGGACTAGCGGGAGGCCCCCCATCCTACGAGCAGTACTTC. As protein: CASRSVPGLAGGPPSYEQYF. The gene calls are TRBV28 and TRBJ2-7, with 15 bases lining up with TRBD2. CDR3 length equals 20 residues. V lost 6 bases, J lost 1 base, and 16 bases stayed unmatched. Germline CDR1 and CDR2: MDHEN and SYDVKM.

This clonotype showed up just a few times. CDR3 loop: CASSLARGTGGRGAPLHF. The CDR3 coding sequence is TGTGCCAGCAGCTTAGCGCGCGGGACAGGGGGCCGGGGGGCACCCCTCCACTTT. The V gene is TRBV7-2, the J gene TRBJ1-6; 12 nucleotides align to TRBD1. Trimming cost V 0 bases and J 11 bases; bases outside gene matches: 11. CDR3 size: 18 residues. Per germline, CDR1 SGHTA and CDR2 FQGNSA.

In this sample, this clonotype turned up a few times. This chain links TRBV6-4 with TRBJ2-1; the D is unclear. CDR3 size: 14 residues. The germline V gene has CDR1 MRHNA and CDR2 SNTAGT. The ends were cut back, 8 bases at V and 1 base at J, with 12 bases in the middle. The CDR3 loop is CASFIRRSYNEQFF. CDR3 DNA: TGTGCCAGCTTTATTAGGCGATCCTACAATGAGCAGTTCTTC.

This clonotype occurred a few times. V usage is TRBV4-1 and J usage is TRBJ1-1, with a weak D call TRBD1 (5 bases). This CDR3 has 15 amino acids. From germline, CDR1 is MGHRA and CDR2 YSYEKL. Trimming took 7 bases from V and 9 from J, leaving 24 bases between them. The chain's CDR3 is CASTPERGALVQAFF. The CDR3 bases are TGCGCCAGCACCCCCGAGCGAGGGGCTCTGGTTCAAGCTTTCTTT.

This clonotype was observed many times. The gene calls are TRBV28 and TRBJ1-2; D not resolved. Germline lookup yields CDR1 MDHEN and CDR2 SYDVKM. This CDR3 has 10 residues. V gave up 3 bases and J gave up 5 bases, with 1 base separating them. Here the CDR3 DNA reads TGTGCCAGCAGTTTTTATGGCTACACCTTC. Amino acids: CASSFYGYTF.

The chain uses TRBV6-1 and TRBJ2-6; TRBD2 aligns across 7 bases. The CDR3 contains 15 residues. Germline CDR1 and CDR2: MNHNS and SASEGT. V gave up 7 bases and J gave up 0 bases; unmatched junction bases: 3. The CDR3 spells CASKGGSSGANVLTF. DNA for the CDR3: TGTGCCAGCAAAGGCGGGAGCTCTGGGGCCAACGTCCTGACTTTC.

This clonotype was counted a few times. The CDR3 DNA follows: TGTGCCAGCAGCGCCGAACAGGGGCCTGCCTACGAGCAGTACTTC. Its protein product is CASSAEQGPAYEQYF. This rearrangement joins TRBV9 to TRBJ2-7, with 7 bases that match TRBD1. Germline V gene sequence: CDR1 SGDLS, CDR2 YYNGEE. J was trimmed by 2 bases and V by 3 bases; bases with no gene match: 8. The CDR3 runs 15 residues.

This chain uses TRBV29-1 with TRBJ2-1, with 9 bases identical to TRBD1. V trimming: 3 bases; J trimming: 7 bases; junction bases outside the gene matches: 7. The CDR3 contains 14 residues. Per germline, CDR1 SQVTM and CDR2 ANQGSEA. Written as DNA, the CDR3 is TGCAGCGTTGACCCCGGGACAGGGTCAAATGAGCAGTTCTTC. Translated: CSVDPGTGSNEQFF.

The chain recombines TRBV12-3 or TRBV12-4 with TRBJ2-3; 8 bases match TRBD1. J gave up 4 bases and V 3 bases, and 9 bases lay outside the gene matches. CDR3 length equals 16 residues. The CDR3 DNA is TGTGCCAGCAGTTTCCCCAGGGGGCGCACGGCAGATACGCAGTATTTT. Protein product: CASSFPRGRTADTQYF.

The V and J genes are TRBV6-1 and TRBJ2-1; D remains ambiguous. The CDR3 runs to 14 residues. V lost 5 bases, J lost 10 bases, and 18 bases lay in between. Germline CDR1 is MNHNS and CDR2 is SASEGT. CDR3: CASSTPELVSEQFF. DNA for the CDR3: TGTGCCAGCAGTACCCCCGAGTTAGTCAGCGAGCAGTTCTTC.

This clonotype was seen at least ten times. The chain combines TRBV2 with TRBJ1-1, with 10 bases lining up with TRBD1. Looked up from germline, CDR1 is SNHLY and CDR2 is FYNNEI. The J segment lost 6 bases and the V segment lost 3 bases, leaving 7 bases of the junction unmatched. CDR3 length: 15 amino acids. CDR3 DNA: TGTGCCAGCAGTGACGGGGGACAGGGGTACCCTGAAGCTTTCTTT. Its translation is CASSDGGQGYPEAFF.

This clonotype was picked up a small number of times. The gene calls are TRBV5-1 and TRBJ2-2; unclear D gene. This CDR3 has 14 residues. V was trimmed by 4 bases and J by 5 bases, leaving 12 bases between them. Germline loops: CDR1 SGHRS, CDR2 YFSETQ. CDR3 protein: CASSTSTPTGELFF. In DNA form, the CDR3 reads TGCGCCAGCAGCACATCGACACCAACCGGGGAGCTGTTTTTT.

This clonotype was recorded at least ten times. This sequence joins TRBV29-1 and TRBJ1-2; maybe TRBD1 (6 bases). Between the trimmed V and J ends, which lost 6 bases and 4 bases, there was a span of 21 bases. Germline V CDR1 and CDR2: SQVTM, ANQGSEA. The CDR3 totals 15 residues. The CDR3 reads CSVVTSGARSYGYTF. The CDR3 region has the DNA TGCAGCGTCGTCACCTCAGGGGCTCGTAGCTATGGCTACACCTTC.